The 15 T cell receptor beta chains below come from one sample, sequenced in a study of shared clonotypes between healthy human individuals. Sequenced by immunoSEQ multiplex PCR; TCRdb stores in-frame clones only, minus some. The repertoire holds about 2.4 million clones, 93% seen once, with 0.36% in the top ten. The specimen sequenced was naive CD4+ T cells from PBMCs. Subset: CD45RA+ positively selected. Source of these receptors: a man between 18 and 29 years old in good health. Some clones in this sample may be carry-over from other donors' samples.

The rearrangement links TRBV2 to TRBJ1-2; possible D gene TRBD1, 5 bases. Trimming pared 6 bases from V and 3 bases from J, leaving 17 bases between. This CDR3 has 15 residues. Germline V gene data show CDR1 as SNHLY and CDR2 as FYNNEI. CDR3 region: CASSPSGGPDYGYTF. DNA of the CDR3: TGTGCCAGCAGCCCCTCGGGGGGACCGGACTATGGCTACACCTTC.

The chain uses TRBV18 and TRBJ2-7, with 8 bases fitting TRBD2. Germline-derived CDR1 and CDR2 are KGHSH and LQKENI. J was trimmed by 4 bases and V by 2 bases; bases with no gene match: 10. The CDR3 covers 16 residues. The CDR3 loop reads CASSPEILLAEYEQYF. The CDR3 coding sequence is TGTGCCAGCTCACCAGAGATTTTACTAGCGGAATACGAGCAGTACTTC. The full variable domain, rest sourced from reference TRBV18 and TRBJ2-7, is NAGVMQNPRHLVRRRGQEARLRCSPMKGHSHVYWYRQLPEEGLKFMVYLQKENIIDESGMPKERFSAEFPKEGPSILRIQQVVRGDSAAYFCASSPEILLAEYEQYFGPGTRLTVT.

V is TRBV7-2 and J is TRBJ2-1, with D possibly matching TRBD2 (6 bases). The CDR3 loop spans 14 amino acids. V lost 5 bases to trimming and J lost 1 base, with 9 bases between them. Germline V gene lookup returns CDR1 SGHTA and CDR2 FQGNSA. As DNA, the CDR3 is TGTGCCAGCAGCCCGGACTATTCCTACAATGAGCAGTTCTTC. This encodes CASSPDYSYNEQFF.

The V call is TRBV6-1, the J call TRBJ1-1; no reliable D call. V dropped 10 bases and J dropped 6 bases, with 18 bases sitting between them. This CDR3 is 13 amino acids long. Germline V CDR1 and CDR2: MNHNS, SASEGT. Here the CDR3 DNA reads TGTGCCATTCACCCGGCCGAGGGCGCTGAAGCTTTCTTT. This gives the protein CAIHPAEGAEAFF.

The chain recombines TRBV6-6 with TRBJ1-2; D gene ambiguous. CDR1 is MNHNY, CDR2 SVGAGI, per germline (reference sequence). This CDR3 is 11 amino acids long. Trimming took off 6 bases at V and 6 bases at J, with 8 bases between the two ends. For the CDR3, the DNA is TGTGCCAGCAGGGACGAAGATGGCTACACCTTC. As protein: CASRDEDGYTF.

The V gene is TRBV6-6, the J gene TRBJ1-3; D perhaps matches TRBD1 (5 bases). The length of the CDR3 is 14 residues. V was trimmed by 4 bases and J by 5 bases, leaving 12 bases between them. In germline, CDR1 is MNHNY, CDR2 SVGAGI (reference sequence). Written as DNA, the CDR3 is TGTGCCAGCAGTTCCCCGGGGACCCGAAACACCATATATTTT. Protein sequence: CASSSPGTRNTIYF.

The J gene is TRBJ2-5, the V gene TRBV6-5, with no clear D. The germline V gene has CDR1 MNHEY and CDR2 SVGAGI. V was pared by 0 bases and J by 4 bases, with 12 bases between. CDR3 length equals 15 residues. The CDR3 protein is CASSYSGYLPETQYF. CDR3 DNA: TGTGCCAGCAGTTACTCTGGCTATCTCCCAGAGACCCAGTACTTC.

V gene TRBV5-1 combines with J gene TRBJ2-7, with D possibly being TRBD1 (5 bases). Trimming stripped 0 bases from V and 3 bases from J, with 13 bases between. The CDR3 runs to 15 residues. CDR1 SGHRS and CDR2 YFSETQ come from the germline V gene. CDR3 nucleotide sequence: TGCGCCAGCAGCTTGGTGGCAGGGATGATCTACGAGCAGTACTTC. Amino acid sequence: CASSLVAGMIYEQYF.

CDR3 nucleotides: TGTGCCAGCAGTAACTCACAGGTGAACACCGGGGAGCTGTTTTTT. Translating it yields CASSNSQVNTGELFF. The rearrangement uses TRBV25-1 and TRBJ2-2, with D perhaps matching TRBD1 (5 bases). CDR1 and CDR2 from the germline V gene are MGHDK and SYGVNS. The CDR3 has 15 amino acids. Trimming removed 5 bases at V and 1 base at J, with 11 bases between.

This chain joins TRBV28 and TRBJ1-2; 7 nucleotides agree with TRBD1. Trimming removed 2 bases from V and 4 bases from J; junction bases left unmatched: 4. CDR1 is MDHEN and CDR2 is SYDVKM in the germline V gene. The CDR3 has 14 amino acids. The CDR3 sequence is CASSLGTEIYGYTF. The DNA of the CDR3 is TGTGCCAGCAGTTTAGGGACAGAGATCTATGGCTACACCTTC.

This clone turned up a few times. Other DNA sequences from this sample encode an identical CDR3 as well. The V gene is TRBV28, the J gene TRBJ2-7, with D tentatively TRBD1 or TRBD2 (5 bases each). The CDR3 sequence is 13 residues long. V lost 3 bases to trimming and J lost 0 bases, with 6 bases between them. Germline V gene data show CDR1 as MDHEN and CDR2 as SYDVKM. CDR3 sequence (DNA): TGTGCCAGCAGTTTTGGGGGCTCCTACGAGCAGTACTTC. Its protein product is CASSFGGSYEQYF.

CDR3 bases: TGTGCCAGCAGCCCAAGGGGACTAGGGGCTGGGGCCAACGTCCTGACTTTC. Protein sequence: CASSPRGLGAGANVLTF. This chain uses TRBV7-3 with TRBJ2-6; 8 bases are shared with TRBD2. The CDR3 consists of 17 residues. V was pared by 5 bases and J by 2 bases, with 8 bases of the junction left unmatched. The V gene's germline CDR1 is SGHTA and CDR2 FQGTGA.

V and J are TRBV7-2 and TRBJ2-5, with 10 bases matching TRBD2. This CDR3 is built from 16 residues. With 5 bases clipped from V and 2 bases from J, the junction kept 8 bases outside the gene matches. CDR1 and CDR2 (germline): SGHTA, FQGNSA. CDR3 protein: CASSPRLAGAQETQYF. Written as DNA, the CDR3 is TGTGCCAGCAGCCCCAGACTAGCGGGTGCTCAAGAGACCCAGTACTTC. The entire variable domain, with the rest obtained from reference TRBV7-2 and TRBJ2-5, is as follows: GAGVSQSPSNKVTEKGKDVELRCDPISGHTALYWYRQSLGQGLEFLIYFQGNSAPDKSGLPSDRFSAERTGGSVSTLTIQRTQQEDSAVYLCASSPRLAGAQETQYFGPGTRLLVL.

This rearrangement joins TRBV4-1 to TRBJ2-1; D remains ambiguous. In germline, CDR1 is MGHRA, CDR2 YSYEKL. The CDR3 sequence is 15 residues long. The ends were cut back, 4 bases at V and 1 base at J, with 11 bases in the middle. In DNA form, the CDR3 reads TGCGCCAGCAGCCGAGAGCTGGGTTCCTACAATGAGCAGTTCTTC. It translates to CASSRELGSYNEQFF.

The J gene is TRBJ2-1, the V gene TRBV7-2; D is unresolved. From germline, CDR1 is SGHTA and CDR2 FQGNSA. V shed 5 bases and J shed 0 bases, with 11 bases lying between them. This CDR3 is 15 amino acids long. CDR3 amino acids: CASSPDWISYNEQFF. The CDR3 nucleotides read TGTGCCAGCAGCCCCGACTGGATCTCCTACAATGAGCAGTTCTTC.